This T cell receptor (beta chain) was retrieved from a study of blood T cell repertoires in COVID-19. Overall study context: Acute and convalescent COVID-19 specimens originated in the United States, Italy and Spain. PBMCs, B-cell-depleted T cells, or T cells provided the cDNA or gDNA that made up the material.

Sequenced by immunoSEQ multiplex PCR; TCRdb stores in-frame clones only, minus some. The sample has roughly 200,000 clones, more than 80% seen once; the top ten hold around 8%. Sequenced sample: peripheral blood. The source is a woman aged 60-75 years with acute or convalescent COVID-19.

CDR3: CASSRLAGVGRTGELFF. The CDR3 DNA follows: TGTGCCAGCAGCCGACTAGCGGGAGTTGGGAGGACCGGGGAGCTGTTTTTT. V gene TRBV6-6 combines with J gene TRBJ2-2, with 12 bases identical to TRBD2. J lost 5 bases, V lost 6 bases, and 10 bases had no gene match. Germline V gene data show CDR1 as MNHNY and CDR2 as SVGAGI (reference sequence). This CDR3 region has 17 residues.